This TCR beta chain was sequenced during a study of cytomegalovirus exposure and HLA in healthy donors. CDR1 is SGHNT and CDR2 is YENEEA in the germline V gene. This CDR3 region has 16 residues. Unmatched junction bases numbered 4, after V lost 3 bases and J lost 5 bases. As regards this clone: The antigen is not known.

Libraries were prepared by immunoSEQ multiplex PCR; TCRdb keeps only in-frame clonotypes and omits some of them. The sample gives about 280,000 clones, 85% to 90% of which show up once; roughly 0.93% is in the top ten. Study-wide points: Clusters of TCRs from the first cohort tended to co-occur in the 90 to 150 validation repertoires (as a later analysis found). Most sequenced TCRs were rare (though some public TCRs occurred in many donors). Both high specificity and high sensitivity reportedly marked the classifier's diagnosis of cytomegalovirus status. Around 160 TCR beta chains were listed as cytomegalovirus-associated.

This TCR came from a woman aged 18-29 years in good health and CMV-seronegative. The chain links TRBV11-3 to TRBJ2-3; 14 nucleotides match TRBD2. Sequenced sample: PBMCs. CDR3: CASSLGLAGEGDTQYF. CDR3 nucleotide sequence: TGTGCCAGCAGCTTGGGACTAGCGGGAGAGGGAGATACGCAGTATTTT.